The T cell receptor beta chain described here comes from a study of blood T cell repertoires in COVID-19 (dated by TCRdb to between 2020 and 2021). Context from the whole study: Collaborator samples came from the United States, Italy and Spain and covered acute and convalescent phases of COVID-19. The dataset comprised deeply sampled blood TCRbeta repertoires from subjects exposed to, actively infected with, or recovered from COVID-19. Where available, HLA class I and class II types were taken from metadata supplied by the sample provider and were not determined by assay-based typing. The sample metadata nearly always contained a de-identified subject ID, COVID-19 status, age in years and sex. The repertoires were released in a freely available public database meant as a resource for research on the immune response to SARS-CoV-2. The prospective study material was composed of cDNA or gDNA derived from T cells, B-cell-depleted T cells, or PBMCs. Samples came from the ongoing ImmuneRACE study (first 160 participants) plus 1,254 subjects from 6 global collaborators.

Whole blood was collected in K2EDTA tubes by collaborating institutions according to the institutions' own protocols. For TCRbeta analysis, collaborator samples were shipped as frozen whole blood, as isolated PBMCs, or as DNA extracted from either sample type. On this clone itself: Its recognized antigen is unknown. Base quality data are lacking; no much larger clone is found one base away.

Study-wide conclusions, independent of this receptor: The quantity of clinical and demographic metadata differed by source and by participant and was supplied without curation.

The germline V gene provides CDR1 SGHAT and CDR2 FQNNGV. The CDR3 sequence holds 14 residues, the cysteine and phenylalanine included. The kept DNA is CDR3 alone, 42 bases in frame from the first base. V is reduced by 5 bases and J by 6 bases, leaving a spacing of 11 bases between them. TCRbeta CDR3 regions were amplified from genomic DNA using the immunoSEQ Assay, a bias-controlled multiplex PCR. As for the authors' bioinformatics: The number of nucleated cells in each sample was estimated by amplification of reference gene primers within the assay. To quantify the absolute abundance of each unique TCRbeta CDR3 rearrangement, sequence reads were collapsed and filtered. Productive Simpson clonality was computed per sample as the square root of Simpson's diversity index over productive rearrangements. TCRdb limited this immuneACCESS table to in-frame rearrangements with V and J called. A share of clones is missing; checked studies link under half to unresolved V genes, and the rest is unexplained. The DNA gave D and trimming, while V, J and clone size come from that table. In all, the sample holds hundreds of thousands of clones, and around 89% of those were seen once. About 4.6% of the sample lies in the top ten.

The chain is made from TRBV11-2 and TRBJ1-6; the D gene is perhaps TRBD1, on 5 matching bases. The sample consisted of peripheral blood. This receptor was identified in a man between 40 and 49 years old with acute or convalescent COVID-19. The nucleotide sequence reads as follows: TGTGCCAGCAGCCCCCAGCAGGGTAATTCACCCCTCCACTTT. It is translated as CASSPQQGNSPLHF.